The 16 T cell receptor beta chains presented below share a single source sample, sequenced in a study of blood T cells in healthy people across ages (dated by TCRdb to about 2015). The library was produced with 5' RACE. The sequencing machine was an Illumina HiSeq 2500. A second PCR of roughly 6 to 11 cycles was performed with a sample-barcoded 5' primer and a J-beta primer mix. Using fastp at Q25 and MiXCR, TCRdb reprocessed the public reads and kept productive beta chains. All rows with the same CDR3 protein become a single entry with the most common DNA and genes. In this sample the table shows about a million distinct CDR3 sequences, 45% to 60% of which occur a single time. 20% to 25% of the sample is held by the ten biggest clonotypes. The sample consisted of blood. These TCRs come from an older woman in good health.

This clonotype appeared a single time. J is TRBJ2-3 and V is TRBV12-3 or TRBV12-4; D is possibly TRBD2 (5 bases). The germline V and J ends were trimmed by 6 bases and 4 bases, with 11 bases remaining between them. The CDR3 runs 13 residues. As DNA, the CDR3 is TGTGCCAGCAGGCGAAACGGGGCAGATACGCAGTATTTT. Residues: CASRRNGADTQYF.

A few counts support this clonotype. V and J are TRBV6-1 and TRBJ2-5, with 7 positions matching TRBD1. The CDR3 sequence is 14 residues long. Per the germline V gene, CDR1 is MNHNS and CDR2 is SASEGT. Trimming cost V 4 bases and J 3 bases; bases outside gene matches: 5. The CDR3 nucleotides are TGTGCCAGCAGTGCCGGGACAGCGAAAGAGACCCAGTACTTC. It codes for CASSAGTAKETQYF.

This clonotype was seen only once. Mismatch with germline at one junction end may stem from a read error. This rearrangement joins TRBV4-2 to TRBJ2-1; TRBD2 aligns across 13 bases. The J call may be in error: the DNA end matches TRBJ2-7 better. Germline CDR1 LGHNA, CDR2 YNFKEQ. The CDR3 contains 20 residues. CDR3 residues: CASRQERMVTGLAGFYEQYF. In DNA, the CDR3 is TGTGCCAGCAGACAAGAGAGAATGGTAACGGGACTAGCGGGATTCTACGAGCAGTACTTC.

V is TRBV6-5 and J is TRBJ2-5, with TRBD2 matching 11 bases. The germline gives CDR1 MNHEY, CDR2 SVGAGI. The length of the CDR3 is 15 residues. Losses at the gene ends were 5 bases for V and 4 bases for J; bases not matched to a gene: 6. The CDR3 loop is CASSRGLAERETQYF. DNA for the CDR3: TGTGCCAGCAGTCGGGGACTAGCGGAGAGAGAGACCCAGTACTTC.

This clonotype was counted at least ten times. The chain recombines TRBV7-9 with TRBJ2-7; D possibly uses TRBD1 or TRBD2 (5 bases each). The CDR3 length is 15 residues. V shed 5 bases and J shed 1 base, with 15 bases lying between them. From germline, CDR1 is SEHNR and CDR2 FQNEAQ (reference sequence). CDR3 bases: TGTGCCAGCAGCCCCCAACGGGACCTATCCTACGAGCAGTACTTC. Protein product: CASSPQRDLSYEQYF.

The V and J genes are TRBV6-1 and TRBJ1-2, with TRBD1 matching over 9 bases. The CDR3 runs to 14 residues. CDR1 and CDR2 (germline): MNHNS, SASEGT. Trimming removed 6 bases from V and 8 bases from J; junction bases left unmatched: 10. Here the CDR3 DNA reads TGTGCCAGCAGCCGAACGGGACAGGGAGAAGGCTACACCTTC. Translated, it gives CASSRTGQGEGYTF.

This clonotype was observed a handful of times. The gene calls are TRBV29-1 and TRBJ2-5; D gene uncertain. The V end was cut by 6 bases, the J end by 1 base, with 15 bases between. Per germline, CDR1 SQVTM and CDR2 ANQGSEA. The CDR3 extends over 14 amino acids. In DNA, the CDR3 is TGCAGCGTGATTCGCCCTGGACCCCAAGAGACCCAGTACTTC. Encoded protein: CSVIRPGPQETQYF.

The chain recombines TRBV25-1 with TRBJ2-5; 8 bases agree with TRBD1. The tail of the sequence fits TRBJ2-7 better, so the J call may be wrong. The germline V gene encodes CDR1 MGHDK and CDR2 SYGVNS. This CDR3 comprises 17 residues. This CDR3 is CASSESRKRTGYYEQYF. CDR3 nucleotides: TGTGCCAGCAGTGAATCCCGGAAAAGGACAGGGTACTACGAGCAGTACTTC.

The V call is TRBV7-6, the J call TRBJ2-7; 10 positions agree with TRBD2. The CDR3 sequence is 15 residues long. CDR1 and CDR2 (germline): SGHVS, FNYEAQ. The trim removed 5 bases at V and 3 bases at J, leaving 7 bases unmatched. The CDR3 DNA reads as TGTGCCAGCAGCCCGGGGACTAGCGCCAACTACGAGCAGTACTTC. The encoded protein is CASSPGTSANYEQYF.

The V and J genes are TRBV6-2 or TRBV6-3 and TRBJ2-7; 7 bases map to TRBD2. Per germline, CDR1 MNHEY and CDR2 SVGEGT. Trimming took 5 bases from V and 3 from J; bases not matched to a gene: 13. The CDR3 is 16 amino acids. The CDR3 reads CASSPPPAAGDYEQYF. As DNA, the CDR3 is TGTGCCAGCAGTCCTCCCCCCGCTGCGGGAGACTACGAGCAGTACTTC.

This clonotype has a handful of counts. This chain joins TRBV27 and TRBJ2-7; D unresolved. There are 14 residues in the CDR3. Germline CDR1 MNHEY, CDR2 SMNVEV (reference sequence). V lost 2 bases, J lost 4 bases, and 12 bases lay in between. Here the CDR3 DNA reads TGTGCCAGCAGTTTAAGGCCCCCTTATTACGAGCAGTACTTC. It codes for CASSLRPPYYEQYF.

This clonotype was seen a few times. This sequence joins TRBV5-1 and TRBJ1-1; D perhaps matches TRBD1 (5 bases). Per the germline V gene, CDR1 is SGHRS and CDR2 is YFSETQ. The V gene lost 2 bases and the J gene lost 4 bases, with 12 bases spanning the gap. This CDR3 contains 14 residues. The CDR3 DNA reads as TGCGCCAGCAGCTTTGGGGCCCTGGTCACTGAAGCTTTCTTT. Protein: CASSFGALVTEAFF.

The chain carries TRBV27 and TRBJ2-3; D gene uncertain. The CDR3 has 15 amino acids. V was pared by 6 bases and J by 1 base, with 14 bases between. CDR1 and CDR2 from the germline V gene are MNHEY and SMNVEV (reference sequence). In nucleotides, the CDR3 is TGTGCCAGCAGCTCAAGAGGCGGTCGCACAGATACGCAGTATTTT. Encoded protein: CASSSRGGRTDTQYF.

This rearrangement joins TRBV13 to TRBJ2-2; 9 bases line up with TRBD1. Trimming cost V 5 bases and J 6 bases; bases outside gene matches: 4. This CDR3 has 14 amino acids. In germline, CDR1 is PRHDT, CDR2 FYEKMQ (reference sequence). The CDR3 here is CASSRTGVPGELFF. For the CDR3, the DNA is TGTGCCAGCAGCCGGACAGGGGTGCCCGGGGAGCTGTTTTTT.

This clonotype was picked up a small number of times. The chain couples TRBV6-6 to TRBJ2-5; maybe TRBD1 (5 bases). Trimming removed 7 bases from V and 2 bases from J, with 14 bases in between. The germline V gene has CDR1 MNHNY and CDR2 SVGAGI (reference sequence). This CDR3 has 14 residues. The DNA for the CDR3 is TGTGCCAGCACAATTACAGGAACTCAAGAGACCCAGTACTTC. Protein product: CASTITGTQETQYF.

This rearrangement joins TRBV7-2 to TRBJ2-2; no clear D. The CDR3 loop spans 17 amino acids. Germline CDR1 SGHTA, CDR2 FQGNSA. V shed 5 bases and J shed 7 bases, with 23 bases lying between them. CDR3 sequence reads: CASSTWLFGLVDGELFF. The CDR3 coding sequence is TGTGCCAGCAGCACATGGCTATTTGGGCTAGTGGACGGGGAGCTGTTTTTT.